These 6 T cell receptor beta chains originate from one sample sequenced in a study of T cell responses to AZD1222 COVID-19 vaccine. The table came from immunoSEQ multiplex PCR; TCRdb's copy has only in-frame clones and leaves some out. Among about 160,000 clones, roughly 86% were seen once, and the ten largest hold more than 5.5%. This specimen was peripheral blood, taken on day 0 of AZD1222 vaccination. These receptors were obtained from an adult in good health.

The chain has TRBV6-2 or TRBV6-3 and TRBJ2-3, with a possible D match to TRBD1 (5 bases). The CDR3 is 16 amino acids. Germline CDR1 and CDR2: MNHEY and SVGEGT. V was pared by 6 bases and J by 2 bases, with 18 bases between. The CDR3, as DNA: TGTGCCAGCAGCCCTGGGGCAGCCCTCCCCACAGATACGCAGTATTTT. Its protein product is CASSPGAALPTDTQYF.

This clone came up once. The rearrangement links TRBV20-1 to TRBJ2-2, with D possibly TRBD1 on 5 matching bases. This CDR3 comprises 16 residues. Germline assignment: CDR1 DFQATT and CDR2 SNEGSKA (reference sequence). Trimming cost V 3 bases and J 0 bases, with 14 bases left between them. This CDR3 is CSASLLGHSNTGELFF. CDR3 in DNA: TGCAGTGCTAGTTTATTAGGACACTCGAACACCGGGGAGCTGTTTTTT.

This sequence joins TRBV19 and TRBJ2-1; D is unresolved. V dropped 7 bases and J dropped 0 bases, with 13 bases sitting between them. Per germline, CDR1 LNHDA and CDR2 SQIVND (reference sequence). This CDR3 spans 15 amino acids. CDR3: CASNYRFSSYNEQFF. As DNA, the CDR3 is TGTGCCAGTAACTACAGATTCAGCTCCTACAATGAGCAGTTCTTC.

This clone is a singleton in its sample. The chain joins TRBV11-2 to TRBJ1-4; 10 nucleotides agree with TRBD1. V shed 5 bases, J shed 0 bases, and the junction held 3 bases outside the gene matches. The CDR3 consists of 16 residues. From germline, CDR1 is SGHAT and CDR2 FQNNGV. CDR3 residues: CASSTGTGATNEKLFF. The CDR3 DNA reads TGTGCCAGCAGCACAGGGACAGGGGCAACTAATGAAAAACTGTTTTTT.

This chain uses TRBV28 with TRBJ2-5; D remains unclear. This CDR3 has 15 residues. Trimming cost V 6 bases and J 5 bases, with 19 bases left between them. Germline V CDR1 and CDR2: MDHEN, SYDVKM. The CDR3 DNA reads TGTGCCAGCAGGAAAGCTTCTGACGGGTGGGAGACCCAGTACTTC. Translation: CASRKASDGWETQYF.

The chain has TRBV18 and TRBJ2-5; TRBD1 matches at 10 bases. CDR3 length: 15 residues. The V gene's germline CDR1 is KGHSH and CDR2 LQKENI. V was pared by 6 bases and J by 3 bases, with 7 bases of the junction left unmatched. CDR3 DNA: TGTGCCAGCTCGCCCGGGACAGGGGAAAAAGAGACCCAGTACTTC. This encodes CASSPGTGEKETQYF.